These 21 T cell receptor beta chains were all obtained from the same sample, sequenced in a study of OX40 agonist ivuxolimab in advanced cancers. Only in-frame clones appear in the TCRdb table, and some are missing; sequencing was by immunoSEQ multiplex PCR. The top ten hold approximately 23% of the sample, which has roughly 61,000 clones, 92% seen once. Sequences were derived from CD4+ or CD8+ T cells sorted from blood, sampled in a trial of the OX40 agonist ivuxolimab. The receptors stem from an adult with an advanced solid tumor such as melanoma, head and neck, liver or kidney cancer.

V is TRBV11-2 and J is TRBJ1-1; D remains ambiguous. V lost 2 bases, J lost 5 bases, and 3 bases lay in between. The CDR3 consists of 11 residues. The germline CDR1 and CDR2 sequences are SGHAT and FQNNGV. The CDR3 here is CASSLYTEAFF. The CDR3 region has the DNA TGTGCCAGCAGCTTATATACTGAAGCTTTCTTT.

The gene calls are TRBV30 and TRBJ1-2; D is ambiguous. Trimming cost V 7 bases and J 5 bases, with 32 bases left between them. The CDR3 extends over 18 amino acids. Germline-derived CDR1 and CDR2 are GTSNPN and SVGIG (reference sequence). The CDR3 loop is CASEPRHVRREAPYGYTF. The CDR3 region has the DNA TGTGCCTCCGAACCAAGACATGTACGTAGGGAGGCTCCTTATGGCTACACCTTC.

The genes are TRBV27 and TRBJ2-1; 14 positions agree with TRBD2. Germline V gives CDR1 MNHEY, CDR2 SMNVEV (reference sequence). The CDR3 is 16 residues long. Trimming removed 5 bases from V and 6 bases from J; junction bases left unmatched: 6. This CDR3 reads CASSPRGLAGGNEQFF. CDR3 DNA: TGTGCCAGCAGTCCCCGTGGACTAGCGGGGGGCAATGAGCAGTTCTTC.

The chain links TRBV27 to TRBJ1-3, with D possibly TRBD1 on 5 matching bases. Trimming cost V 0 bases and J 2 bases, with 8 bases left between them. CDR1 MNHEY and CDR2 SMNVEV come from the germline V gene (reference sequence). This CDR3 comprises 15 residues. CDR3 protein: CASSLSGTAGNTIYF. As DNA, the CDR3 is TGTGCCAGCAGTTTATCCGGGACCGCTGGAAACACCATATATTTT.

The chain is built from TRBV6-5 and TRBJ1-5; a possible D gene is TRBD1 (6 bases). Trimming took 0 bases from V and 9 from J, leaving 12 bases between them. Germline-derived CDR1 and CDR2 are MNHEY and SVGAGI. The CDR3 is 14 amino acids. CDR3 sequence reads: CASSYSGGRGPQHF. For the CDR3, the DNA is TGTGCCAGCAGTTACTCAGGGGGGAGGGGGCCCCAGCATTTT.

The V and J genes are TRBV4-3 and TRBJ2-2; 7 bases align to TRBD2. The CDR3 runs to 17 residues. CDR1 LGHNA and CDR2 YSLEER come from the germline V gene. The junction had 11 bases not matched to a gene; V was cut back by 3 bases and J by 4 bases. CDR3 in amino acids: CASSHWRGYSGTGELFF. In DNA, the CDR3 is TGCGCCAGCAGCCACTGGCGGGGGTATTCGGGCACCGGGGAGCTGTTTTTT.

The genes are TRBV20-1 and TRBJ1-2; no reliable D call. The CDR3 covers 10 residues. Germline CDR1 DFQATT, CDR2 SNEGSKA (reference sequence). Trimming took off 6 bases at V and 7 bases at J, with 9 bases between the two ends. CDR3 nucleotides: TGCAGTGCCCAAAATCTTGGCTACACCTTC. Protein: CSAQNLGYTF.

The chain employs TRBV15 and TRBJ2-1; unclear D gene. Germline CDR1 and CDR2: LNHNV and YYDKDF (reference sequence). Trimming shortened V by 1 base and J by 7 bases, and 8 bases separated the two germline ends. The CDR3 covers 13 residues. CDR3 sequence: CATSRGVINEQFF. The CDR3 nucleotides are TGTGCCACCAGCAGAGGGGTGATTAATGAGCAGTTCTTC.

This sequence joins TRBV11-2 and TRBJ2-7; D remains unclear. The germline CDR1 and CDR2 sequences are SGHAT and FQNNGV. CDR3 size: 13 residues. V lost 1 base, J lost 3 bases, and 7 bases lay in between. The CDR3 nucleotides read TGTGCCAGCAGCTTAGGGGTGGGCTACGAGCAGTACGTC. Its translation: CASSLGVGYEQYV.

This sequence joins TRBV5-1 and TRBJ2-3, with TRBD1 matching 9 bases. V trimming: 3 bases; J trimming: 1 base; junction bases outside the gene matches: 6. Germline CDR1 and CDR2: SGHRS and YFSETQ. The CDR3 runs 16 residues. Here the CDR3 reads CASSWRQGVRTDTQYF. DNA for the CDR3: TGCGCCAGCAGCTGGAGACAGGGGGTGCGCACAGATACGCAGTATTTT.

The CDR3 sequence: CASSPGKTNYGYTF. The CDR3 bases are TGTGCCAGCAGCCCGGGGAAAACTAACTATGGCTACACCTTC. V gene TRBV4-2 combines with J gene TRBJ1-2; D gene unclear. Trimming cost V 4 bases and J 0 bases, with 9 bases left between them. Germline V gene lookup returns CDR1 LGHNA and CDR2 YNFKEQ. This CDR3 region has 14 residues.

The chain combines TRBV6-5 with TRBJ2-3; possible D gene TRBD2, 5 bases. Germline V gene sequence: CDR1 MNHEY, CDR2 SVGAGI. V lost 0 bases, J lost 1 base, and 8 bases lay in between. CDR3 length: 15 amino acids. The CDR3 sequence is CASSYSPGGTDTQYF. CDR3 DNA: TGTGCCAGCAGTTACTCCCCCGGGGGCACAGATACGCAGTATTTT.

The chain has TRBV7-6 and TRBJ2-3; TRBD1 might be the D (5 bases). The CDR3 covers 15 residues. Germline V lookup: CDR1 SGHVS, CDR2 FNYEAQ. V was pared by 5 bases and J by 0 bases, with 12 bases between. As DNA, the CDR3 is TGTGCCAGCAGCCCTACGACAGCGAGCACAGATACGCAGTATTTT. Protein: CASSPTTASTDTQYF.

The gene calls are TRBV6-5 and TRBJ1-5; no reliable D call. The CDR3 extends over 13 amino acids. Looked up from germline, CDR1 is MNHEY and CDR2 is SVGAGI. Between the trimmed V and J ends, which lost 2 bases and 7 bases, there was a span of 9 bases. The CDR3 spells CASSYLDGQPQHF. The DNA of the CDR3 is TGTGCCAGCAGTTACCTCGACGGGCAGCCCCAGCATTTT.

The gene calls are TRBV11-2 and TRBJ2-1; TRBD2 aligns across 7 bases. The CDR3 consists of 15 residues. Germline V gives CDR1 SGHAT, CDR2 FQNNGV. After removal of 5 bases from V and 1 base from J, the junction contained 5 bases not matched to a gene. The CDR3 region has the DNA TGTGCCAGCAGCCCAGGACTAGGGTCCTACAATGAGCAGTTCTTC. Residues: CASSPGLGSYNEQFF.

V gene TRBV7-9 combines with J gene TRBJ2-3, with D unclear. With 5 bases removed from V and 2 bases from J, the gap between germline ends came to 8 bases. The CDR3 sequence is 13 residues long. The germline CDR1 and CDR2 sequences are SEHNR and FQNEAQ (reference sequence). The CDR3 is CASSPLPTDTQYF. The DNA of the CDR3 is TGTGCCAGCAGCCCCCTCCCCACAGATACGCAGTATTTT.

The chain carries TRBV5-1 and TRBJ2-7; possible D gene TRBD1, 5 bases. The CDR3 covers 13 residues. Germline V gene sequence: CDR1 SGHRS, CDR2 YFSETQ. Trimming shortened V by 0 bases and J by 7 bases, and 11 bases separated the two germline ends. For the CDR3, the DNA is TGCGCCAGCAGCTTGGTCAGGGTGAGGGAGCAGTACGTC. Protein sequence: CASSLVRVREQYV.

V gene TRBV4-1 combines with J gene TRBJ2-7; D is perhaps TRBD2 (5 bases). The CDR3 is 14 residues long. From germline, CDR1 is MGHRA and CDR2 YSYEKL. The V and J ends lost 1 base and 4 bases respectively, with 11 bases between them. CDR3 sequence reads: CASSQGTGRYEQYV. The DNA of the CDR3 is TGCGCCAGCAGCCAAGGGACGGGAAGATACGAGCAGTACGTC.

This clone was picked up a small number of times. The chain employs TRBV5-1 and TRBJ1-2; the D gene is possibly TRBD1 (6 bases). CDR3 length: 14 residues. Germline V gene sequence: CDR1 SGHRS, CDR2 YFSETQ. The V end lost 0 bases, the J end lost 6 bases, and 12 bases lay between the germline ends. The CDR3 here is CASSLGSGANGYTF. Here the CDR3 DNA reads TGCGCCAGCAGCTTGGGCTCGGGGGCTAATGGCTACACCTTC.

This sequence joins TRBV2 and TRBJ2-1; D assignment may be TRBD1 or TRBD2 (6 bases each). There are 13 residues in the CDR3. Deletions cut 7 bases from V and 8 bases from J, with 15 bases between. CDR1 SNHLY and CDR2 FYNNEI come from the germline V gene. The CDR3 sequence is CASIPRRGYEQFF. Here the CDR3 DNA reads TGTGCCAGCATTCCGAGGAGGGGGTATGAGCAGTTCTTC.

The chain joins TRBV6-5 to TRBJ2-5; no reliable D call. CDR3 length: 12 amino acids. Trimming removed 4 bases from V and 1 base from J, with 4 bases in between. Germline V gene lookup returns CDR1 MNHEY and CDR2 SVGAGI. The CDR3 DNA reads as TGTGCCAGCAGTTCCCTCCAAGAGACCCAGTACTTC. This codes for CASSSLQETQYF.